The clone carrying this TCR beta chain was found many times. Its antigen remains unknown. CDR1 is SNHLY and CDR2 is FYNNEI in the germline V gene. Trimming at V came to 6 bases and at J to 4 bases, leaving 11 bases not matched to a gene. The CDR3 extends over 16 amino acids. These data are taken from a study of T cells in Graves' hyperthyroidism and ophthalmopathy. Overall study results and limits: Among thyroid clonotypes expanded above 0.001, most also appeared in blood.

Template material for amplifying TCR beta CDR3 regions consisted of RNA transcripts. Primed by the HTBI set, a first-round RT-PCR was run on the TCR CDR3. TCRdb redid the calling of the multiplex PCR reads with MiXCR, one entry per CDR3 protein. The sample has some 550,000 distinct CDR3 sequences, roughly 15% seen once. At least 3 on the Clinical Activity Score was recorded for ophthalmopathy patients, who also had NOSPECS grade at least 4 and duration under 3 months. Specimen: blood. The J gene is TRBJ2-3, the V gene TRBV2; 9 positions match TRBD1. This TCR was recovered from a woman aged 40 to 50 with Graves' ophthalmopathy. CDR3 nucleotides: TGTGCCAGCAGGTTCCGGGACAGGGAGGAGCCAGATACGCAGTATTTT. Translating gives CASRFRDREEPDTQYF. Together with reference TRBV2 and TRBJ2-3, the CDR3 gives the full variable domain: EPEVTQTPSHQVTQMGQEVILRCVPISNHLYFYWYRQILGQKVEFLVSFYNNEISEKSEIFDDQFSVERPDGSNFTLKIRSTKLEDSAMYFCASRFRDREEPDTQYFGPGTRLTVL.